This T cell receptor (beta chain) was recovered during a study of CD8 T cells in ankylosing spondylitis (dated by TCRdb to the late 2010s). For the wider study: The study set out to find disease-linked TCR variants by profiling T cell receptor beta repertoires in ankylosing spondylitis patients and healthy donors. The full study cohort was made up of about two dozen ankylosing spondylitis patients and 108 healthy donors. Peripheral blood was sampled, and synovial fluid was also collected from ankylosing spondylitis patients. Study-wide findings and limitations: Blood from ankylosing spondylitis patients appeared to be characterized by a TCR beta motif made up of seven or eight highly homologous amino acid variants. According to the report, matched synovial fluid samples from ankylosing spondylitis patients were significantly enriched for the disease-linked clones. The disease-linked clones had a CD8+ phenotype and were found at relatively low frequencies in peripheral blood. Some motif variants had previously been reported in the synovial fluid and blood of reactive arthritis patients, which suggests shared mechanisms of disease initiation.

Sequencing was carried out with an Illumina HiSeq 2500. TCR beta libraries were prepared by quantitative 5'-RACE with molecular barcodes. Per the source publication's procedure: Disease-linked TCR variants were identified with a new computational method built on a probabilistic model of VDJ rearrangement. The public reads were quality trimmed at Q25 with fastp and then assembled into clones with MiXCR by TCRdb, keeping productive beta chains. Rows are unified per CDR3 protein, each entry keeping the most common DNA and genes. TCRdb's processing, not the authors' own work, is the source of the V and J calls. The sample table shows about 150,000 distinct CDR3 sequences, and around 43% are seen once. Of the sample, over 12% falls within the top ten clones. Comments on this clonotype: Its target antigen remains unknown. Within one base of it there is no much larger clone, and no base qualities were kept.

Synovial fluid samples were paired with blood samples taken from the same ankylosing spondylitis patients. Taken from cysteine to phenylalanine, the CDR3 has 13 residues. Of all the DNA, just the CDR3 is kept, 39 bases in frame from base 1. V is cut by 6 bases and J by 5 bases, and the space between the germline ends is 13 bases. The rearranged segments are TRBV12-3 or TRBV12-4 and TRBJ1-1; a weak D assignment points to TRBD1 (6 bases agree). The material sequenced was synovial fluid, either unsorted or a sorted T cell fraction (not recorded which). This sequence was found in a male donor with ankylosing spondylitis. The bases are TGTGCCAGCAGACGGGGGCGAGTTACTGAAGCTTTCTTT. Its protein product is CASRRGRVTEAFF.